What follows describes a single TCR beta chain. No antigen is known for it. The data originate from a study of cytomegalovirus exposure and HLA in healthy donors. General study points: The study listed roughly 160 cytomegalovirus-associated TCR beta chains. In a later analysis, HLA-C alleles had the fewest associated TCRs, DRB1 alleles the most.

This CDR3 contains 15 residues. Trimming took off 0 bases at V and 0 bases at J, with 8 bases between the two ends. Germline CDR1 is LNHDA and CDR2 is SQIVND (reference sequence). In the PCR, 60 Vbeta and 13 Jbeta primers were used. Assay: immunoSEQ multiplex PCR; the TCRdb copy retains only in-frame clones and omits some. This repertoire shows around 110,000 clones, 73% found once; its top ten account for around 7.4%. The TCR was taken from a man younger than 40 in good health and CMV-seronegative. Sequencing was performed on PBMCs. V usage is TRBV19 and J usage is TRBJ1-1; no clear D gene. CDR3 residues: CASSIDPGMNTEAFF. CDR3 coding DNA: TGTGCCAGTAGTATAGATCCAGGCATGAACACTGAAGCTTTCTTT.